This T cell receptor (beta chain) is from a study of a mutant IDH1 vaccine in newly diagnosed glioma. Across the whole study: The treated group averaged approximately 42 years old and was roughly 62% male, roughly 38% female. Beforehand, treatment had been radiotherapy, temozolomide, or both; the majority received both. Study-wide results and limits: The vaccine induced immune responses, and these occurred in 93.3% of patients.

Time point indicated: baseline, week 1 (first vaccination visit). Stated treatment: pre-vaccination baseline after standard-of-care therapy. New astrocytomas of WHO grade 3 or 4 that were IDH1-mutant and ATRX-lost were found in the donors. About this clone itself: Its target is not known.

The germline V gene encodes CDR1 SGHTS and CDR2 YDEGEE. The CDR3 consists of 16 residues. Trimming pared 4 bases from V and 2 bases from J, leaving 19 bases between. Repertoires were generated with immunoSEQ multiplex PCR, while TCRdb's copy carries only in-frame clones and drops some. The repertoire holds tens of thousands of clones, approximately 78% seen once, with under 20% in the top ten. The source material was PBMCs, sampled from a glioma patient treated with radiotherapy, temozolomide or both. The chain is built from TRBV5-8 and TRBJ2-7; D is perhaps TRBD1 or TRBD2 (5 bases each). The sequence was collected from a man younger than 30 with glioma. The CDR3 nucleotides are TGTGCCAGCAGCCCGACCCGGATGGGGGTTCCCTACGAGCAGTACTTC. Translating it yields CASSPTRMGVPYEQYF. Using reference TRBV5-8 and TRBJ2-7 for the parts outside the CDR3, the full variable domain is EAGVTQSPTHLIKTRGQQATLRCSPISGHTSVYWYQQALGLGLQFLLWYDEGEERNRGNFPPRFSGRQFPNYSSELNVNALELEDSALYLCASSPTRMGVPYEQYFGPGTRLTVT.